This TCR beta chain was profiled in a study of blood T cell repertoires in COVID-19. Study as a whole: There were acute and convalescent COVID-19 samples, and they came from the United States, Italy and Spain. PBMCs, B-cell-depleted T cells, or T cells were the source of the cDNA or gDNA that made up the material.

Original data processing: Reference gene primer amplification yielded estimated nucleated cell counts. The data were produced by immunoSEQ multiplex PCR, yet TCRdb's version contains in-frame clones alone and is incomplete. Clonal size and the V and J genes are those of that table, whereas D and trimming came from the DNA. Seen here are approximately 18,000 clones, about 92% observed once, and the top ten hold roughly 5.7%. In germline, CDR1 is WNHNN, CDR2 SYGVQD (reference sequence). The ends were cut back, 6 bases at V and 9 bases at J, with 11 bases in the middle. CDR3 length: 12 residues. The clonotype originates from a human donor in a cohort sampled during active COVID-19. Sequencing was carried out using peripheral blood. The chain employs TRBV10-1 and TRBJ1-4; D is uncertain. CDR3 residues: CASRSGSKKLFF. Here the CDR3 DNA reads TGCGCCAGCAGGTCGGGATCAAAAAAACTGTTTTTT.